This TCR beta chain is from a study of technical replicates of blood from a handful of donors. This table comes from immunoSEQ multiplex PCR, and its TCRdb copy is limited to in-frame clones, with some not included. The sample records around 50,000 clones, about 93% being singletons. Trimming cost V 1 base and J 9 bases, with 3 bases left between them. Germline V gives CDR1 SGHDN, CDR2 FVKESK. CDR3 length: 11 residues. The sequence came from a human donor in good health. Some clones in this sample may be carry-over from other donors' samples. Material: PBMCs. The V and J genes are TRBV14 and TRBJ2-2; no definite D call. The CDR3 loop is CASSQVRELFF. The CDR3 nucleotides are TGTGCCAGCAGCCAAGTTAGGGAGCTGTTTTTT.